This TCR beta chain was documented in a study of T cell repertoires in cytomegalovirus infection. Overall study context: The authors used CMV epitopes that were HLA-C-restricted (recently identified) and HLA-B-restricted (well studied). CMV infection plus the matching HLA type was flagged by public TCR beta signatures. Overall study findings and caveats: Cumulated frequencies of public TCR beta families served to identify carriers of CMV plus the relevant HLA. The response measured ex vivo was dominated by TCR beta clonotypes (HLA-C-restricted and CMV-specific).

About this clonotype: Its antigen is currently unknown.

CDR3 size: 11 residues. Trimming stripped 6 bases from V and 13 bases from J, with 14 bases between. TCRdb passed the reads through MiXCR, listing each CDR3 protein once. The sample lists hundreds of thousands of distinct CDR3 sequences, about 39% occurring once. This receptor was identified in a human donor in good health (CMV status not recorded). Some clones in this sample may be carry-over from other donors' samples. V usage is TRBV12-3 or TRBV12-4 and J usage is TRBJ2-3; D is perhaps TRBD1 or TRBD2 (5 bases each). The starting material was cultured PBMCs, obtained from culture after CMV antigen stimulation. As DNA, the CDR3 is TGTGCCAGCAGCCGACGGGGACGGGAGTATTTT. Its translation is CASSRRGREYF.